This T cell receptor beta chain was obtained from a study of PD-1 blockade in classical Hodgkin lymphoma. Study-level points and caveats: Researchers reported that CD4+ TCR diversity, though not CD8+, rose significantly by C4D1.

TCRdb's copy holds only in-frame clones and misses some; the assay was immunoSEQ multiplex PCR. Here the sample spans roughly 40,000 clones, almost 90% being singletons. A remark on this clone: Its antigen is undetermined.

Germline V lookup: CDR1 MNHNY, CDR2 SVGAGI (reference sequence). V dropped 1 base and J dropped 4 bases, with 7 bases sitting between them. CDR3 length: 14 residues. Relapses following autologous stem cell transplantation were seen in all patients, with brentuximab vedotin exposure varying. The origin of this receptor is a human donor with classical Hodgkin lymphoma. The chain uses TRBV6-6 and TRBJ2-2, with TRBD2 as a possible D gene (6 bases). The sequenced sample was peripheral blood mononuclear cells (PBMCs), obtained at baseline. CDR3 loop: CASSYLGGTGELFF. The CDR3 nucleotides read TGTGCCAGCAGTTACTTGGGGGGCACCGGGGAGCTGTTTTTT.